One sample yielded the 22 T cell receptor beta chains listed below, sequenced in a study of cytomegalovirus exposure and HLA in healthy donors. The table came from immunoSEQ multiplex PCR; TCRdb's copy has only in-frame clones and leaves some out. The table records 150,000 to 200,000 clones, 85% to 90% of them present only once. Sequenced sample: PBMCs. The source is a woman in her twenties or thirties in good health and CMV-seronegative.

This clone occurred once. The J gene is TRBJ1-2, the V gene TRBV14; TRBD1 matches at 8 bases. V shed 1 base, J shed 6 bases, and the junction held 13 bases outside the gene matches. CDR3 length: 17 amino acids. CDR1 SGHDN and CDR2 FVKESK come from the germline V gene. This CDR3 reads CASSQGLWGQVVHGYTF. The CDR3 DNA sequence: TGTGCCAGCAGCCAAGGTTTATGGGGACAGGTAGTCCATGGCTACACCTTC.

The CDR3 is CASSLVDYYEQFF. The DNA for the CDR3 is TGTGCCAGCAGCTTAGTTGACTATTATGAGCAGTTCTTC. This chain links TRBV7-9 with TRBJ2-1; a possible D gene is TRBD2 (5 bases). V lost 1 base to trimming and J lost 8 bases, with 9 bases between them. Germline values: CDR1 SEHNR, CDR2 FQNEAQ (reference sequence). CDR3 length: 13 amino acids.

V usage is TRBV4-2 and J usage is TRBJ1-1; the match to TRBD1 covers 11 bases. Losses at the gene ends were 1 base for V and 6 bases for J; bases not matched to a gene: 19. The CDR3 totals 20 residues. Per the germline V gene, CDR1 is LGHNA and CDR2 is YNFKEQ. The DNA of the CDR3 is TGTGCCAGCAGCCAAGTCAACCCCCGACCGGGACAGGGGGGATTCGCTGAAGCTTTCTTT. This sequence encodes CASSQVNPRPGQGGFAEAFF.

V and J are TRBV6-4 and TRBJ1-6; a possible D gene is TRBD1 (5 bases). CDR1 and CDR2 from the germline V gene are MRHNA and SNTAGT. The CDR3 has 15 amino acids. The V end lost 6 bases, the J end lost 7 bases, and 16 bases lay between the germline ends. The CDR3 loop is CASSPGAGGNSPLHF. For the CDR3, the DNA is TGTGCCAGCAGCCCTGGGGCAGGCGGAAATTCACCCCTCCACTTT.

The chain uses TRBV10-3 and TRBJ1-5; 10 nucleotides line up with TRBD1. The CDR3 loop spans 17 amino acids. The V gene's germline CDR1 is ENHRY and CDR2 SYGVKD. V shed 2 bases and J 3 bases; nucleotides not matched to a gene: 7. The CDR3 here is CAISEAIGTGVNQPQHF. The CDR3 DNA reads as TGTGCCATCAGTGAGGCGATCGGGACAGGGGTCAATCAGCCCCAGCATTTT.

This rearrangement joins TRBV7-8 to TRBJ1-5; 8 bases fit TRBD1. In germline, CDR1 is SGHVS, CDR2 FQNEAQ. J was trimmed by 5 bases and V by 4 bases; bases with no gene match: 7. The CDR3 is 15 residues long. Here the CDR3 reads CASSSTGGSDQPQHF. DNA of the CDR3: TGTGCCAGCAGCTCAACAGGGGGTTCAGATCAGCCCCAGCATTTT.

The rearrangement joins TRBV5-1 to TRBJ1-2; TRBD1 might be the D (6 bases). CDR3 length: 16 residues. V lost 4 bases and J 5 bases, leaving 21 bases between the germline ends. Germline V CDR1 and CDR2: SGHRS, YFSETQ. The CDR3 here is CASSNRDQSPGYGYTF. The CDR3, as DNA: TGCGCCAGCAGCAACAGGGATCAATCGCCGGGGTATGGCTACACCTTC.

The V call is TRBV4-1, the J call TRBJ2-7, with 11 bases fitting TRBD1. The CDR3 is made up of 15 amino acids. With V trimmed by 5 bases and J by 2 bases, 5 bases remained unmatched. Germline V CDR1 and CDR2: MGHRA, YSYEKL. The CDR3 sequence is CASSYLGQGAYEQYF. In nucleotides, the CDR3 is TGCGCCAGCAGCTATTTGGGACAGGGGGCCTACGAGCAGTACTTC.

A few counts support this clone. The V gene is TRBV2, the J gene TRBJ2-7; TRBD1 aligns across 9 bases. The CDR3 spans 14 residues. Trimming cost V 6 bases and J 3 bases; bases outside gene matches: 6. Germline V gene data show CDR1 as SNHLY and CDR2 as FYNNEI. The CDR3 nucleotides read TGTGCCAGCAGATCAGGACAGGGGAACTACGAGCAGTACTTC. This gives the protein CASRSGQGNYEQYF.

CDR3 sequence (DNA): TGTGCCAGCAGTGAAAGGGGGGGCGGAACCTACGAGCAGTACTTC. Its protein is CASSERGGGTYEQYF. V and J are TRBV6-1 and TRBJ2-7; D may be TRBD2 (7 bases). This CDR3 is 15 amino acids long. CDR1 is MNHNS and CDR2 is SASEGT in the germline V gene. The ends were cut back, 2 bases at V and 2 bases at J, with 13 bases in the middle.

CDR3 bases: TGTGCCAGCACCCGACGGGGGGCGCGAAACACTGAAGCTTTCTTT. It is translated as CASTRRGARNTEAFF. The chain couples TRBV6-1 to TRBJ1-1; a weak D match, TRBD1 (6 bases). Germline-derived CDR1 and CDR2 are MNHNS and SASEGT. V shed 7 bases and J shed 2 bases, with 17 bases lying between them. This CDR3 is built from 15 residues.

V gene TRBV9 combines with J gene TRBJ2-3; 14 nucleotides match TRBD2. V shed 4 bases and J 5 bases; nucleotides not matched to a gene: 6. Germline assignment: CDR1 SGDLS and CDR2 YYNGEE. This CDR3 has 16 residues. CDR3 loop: CASSRGLAGGQDTQYF. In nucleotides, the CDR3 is TGTGCCAGCAGCCGTGGACTAGCGGGGGGCCAAGATACGCAGTATTTT.

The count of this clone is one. The CDR3 loop is CASSQLPGQAFF. The CDR3 DNA reads TGTGCCAGCAGCCAATTGCCAGGTCAAGCTTTCTTT. The chain is built from TRBV16 and TRBJ1-1; D is ambiguous. V was clipped by 1 base and J by 9 bases, with 9 bases between them. The CDR3 sequence is 12 residues long. From germline, CDR1 is KGHSY and CDR2 FQNENV.

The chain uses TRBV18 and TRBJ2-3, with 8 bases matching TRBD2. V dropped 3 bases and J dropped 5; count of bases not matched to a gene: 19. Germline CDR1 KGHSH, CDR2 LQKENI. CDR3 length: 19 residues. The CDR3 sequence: CASSPSSGGGPISGDTQYF. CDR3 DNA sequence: TGTGCCAGCTCACCGTCCAGCGGGGGCGGCCCGATCTCAGGAGATACGCAGTATTTT.

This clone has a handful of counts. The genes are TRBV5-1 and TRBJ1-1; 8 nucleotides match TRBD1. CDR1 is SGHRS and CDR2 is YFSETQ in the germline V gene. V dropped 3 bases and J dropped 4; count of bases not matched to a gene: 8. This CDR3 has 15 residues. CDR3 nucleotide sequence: TGCGCCAGCAGCTGGGGATTCACAGGGGGCACTGAAGCTTTCTTT. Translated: CASSWGFTGGTEAFF.

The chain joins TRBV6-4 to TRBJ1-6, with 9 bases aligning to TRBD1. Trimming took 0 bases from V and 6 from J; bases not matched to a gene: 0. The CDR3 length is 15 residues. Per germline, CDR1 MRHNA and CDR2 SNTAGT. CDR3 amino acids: CASSDSTGGNSPLHF. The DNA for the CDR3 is TGTGCCAGCAGTGACTCGACAGGGGGTAATTCACCCCTCCACTTT.

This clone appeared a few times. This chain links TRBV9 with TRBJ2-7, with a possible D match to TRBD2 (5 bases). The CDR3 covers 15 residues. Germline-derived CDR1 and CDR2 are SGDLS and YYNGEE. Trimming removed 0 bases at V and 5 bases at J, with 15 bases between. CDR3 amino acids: CASSVGGIGDNEQYF. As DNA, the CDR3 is TGTGCCAGCAGCGTAGGAGGGATTGGTGACAACGAGCAGTACTTC.

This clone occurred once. The CDR3 coding sequence is TGCAGCGTTTACGGGAACACTGAAGCTTTCTTT. This gives the protein CSVYGNTEAFF. The rearrangement links TRBV29-1 to TRBJ1-1; no definite D call. Trimming removed 5 bases at V and 1 base at J, with 5 bases between. Germline loops: CDR1 SQVTM, CDR2 ANQGSEA. This CDR3 comprises 11 residues. Variable domain in full (rest from reference TRBV29-1 and TRBJ1-1): SAVISQKPSRDICQRGTSLTIQCQVDSQVTMMFWYRQQPGQSLTLIATANQGSEATYESGFVIDKFPISRPNLTFSTLTVSNMSPEDSSIYLCSVYGNTEAFFGQGTRLTVV.

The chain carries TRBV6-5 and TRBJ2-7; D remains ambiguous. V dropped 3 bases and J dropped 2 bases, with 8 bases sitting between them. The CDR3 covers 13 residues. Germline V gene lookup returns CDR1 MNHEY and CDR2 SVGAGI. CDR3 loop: CASSYTQTYEQYF. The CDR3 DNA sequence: TGTGCCAGCAGTTATACACAGACCTACGAGCAGTACTTC.

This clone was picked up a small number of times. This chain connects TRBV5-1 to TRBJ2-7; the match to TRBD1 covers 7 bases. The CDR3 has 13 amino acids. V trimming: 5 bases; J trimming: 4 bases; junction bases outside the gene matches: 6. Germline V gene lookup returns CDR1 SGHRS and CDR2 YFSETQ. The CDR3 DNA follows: TGCGCCAGCAGACAGACAGGGTATTACGAGCAGTACTTC. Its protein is CASRQTGYYEQYF.

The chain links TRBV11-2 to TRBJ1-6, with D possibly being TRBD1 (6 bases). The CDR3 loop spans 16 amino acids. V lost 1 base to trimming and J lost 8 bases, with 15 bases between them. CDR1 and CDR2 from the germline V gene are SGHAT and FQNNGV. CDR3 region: CASSLVSGVSDSPLHF. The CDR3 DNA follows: TGTGCCAGCAGCTTAGTTTCAGGGGTGTCAGATTCACCCCTCCACTTT.

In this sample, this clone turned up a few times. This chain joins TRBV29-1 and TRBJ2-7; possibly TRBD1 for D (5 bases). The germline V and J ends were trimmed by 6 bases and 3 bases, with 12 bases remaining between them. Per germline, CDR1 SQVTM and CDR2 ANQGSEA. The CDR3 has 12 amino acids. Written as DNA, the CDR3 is TGCAGCGTCGCGGACACAAGCTACGAGCAGTACTTC. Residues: CSVADTSYEQYF.